The T cell receptor (beta chain) under discussion was sequenced for a study of CD8+CD57+ T cells in acquired aplastic anemia (dated by TCRdb to the late 2010s). Concerning the study at large: On average, sorted CD4+ and CD8+ cells yielded 3.2 ug of extracted DNA, with a range of roughly 0.19 to 27.4 ug.

The sample holds a few counts of this clonotype. Its antigen remains unidentified. No base quality information exists; no much larger clone differs at one position. The germline ends are 15 bases apart after V is trimmed by 5 bases and J by 3 bases. Measured from the cysteine to the phenylalanine, the CDR3 is 15 residues long. Left in the record is the CDR3 DNA by itself, 45 bases read in frame from the first base. Based on the germline V gene, the CDR1 and CDR2 sequences are SGHAT and FQNNGV. In the study, sorted CD4+ and CD8+ blood T cells from patients with severe aplastic anemia and from healthy subjects underwent deep sequencing of TCR repertoires. Ficoll-Paque density gradient centrifugation was used to isolate peripheral blood mononuclear cells. Before DNA extraction, CD4+ and CD8+ T cells were sorted by FACS or by magnetic beads. The paper as a whole reports these results and caveats: Around 28 CD8+ CDR3 sequences were found to be shared between patients and controls, but these sequences appeared to be highly expressed in patients and within the immunodominant clones of the patients. No significant difference in CD8+ Simpson's diversity was found between patients and healthy controls (P=0.060).

TCR beta VDJ combination and CDR3 sequence profiling used genomic DNA as the template. An Illumina HiSeq 2000 was used for TCR repertoire sequencing. The study's own analysis went as follows. TRBV/TRBJ rearrangement plots, CDR3 size and DJ length profiles, and Simpson's diversity index were used to assess repertoires. The most abundant DNA sequence in the deep sequencing data was defined as the immunodominant clone. CDR3 amino acid sequences were checked for sharing across subjects and were also compared against the VDJdb database and published repertoires. TCRdb reprocessing: public reads trimmed at Q25 with fastp, clones called with MiXCR, in-frame beta chains kept. Every CDR3 protein is listed once, alongside the most common genes and DNA of its rows. The V and J calls reflect TCRdb's pipeline rather than the authors' work. This sample comprises roughly 300,000 distinct CDR3 sequences, 56% of them detected only once. 8% of the sample is taken by the ten largest.

The sequence joins TRBV11-2 to TRBJ2-3; the D gene is not confidently resolved. The specimen was sorted CD4+, CD8+, or CD8+CD57+ T cells (not recorded which) from PBMCs. The receptor's source is a human donor with severe aplastic anemia or a healthy control (not recorded which). CDR3 protein: CASSPARSVTDTQYF. The DNA reads TGTGCCAGCAGCCCAGCCCGGTCTGTGACAGATACGCAGTATTTT.